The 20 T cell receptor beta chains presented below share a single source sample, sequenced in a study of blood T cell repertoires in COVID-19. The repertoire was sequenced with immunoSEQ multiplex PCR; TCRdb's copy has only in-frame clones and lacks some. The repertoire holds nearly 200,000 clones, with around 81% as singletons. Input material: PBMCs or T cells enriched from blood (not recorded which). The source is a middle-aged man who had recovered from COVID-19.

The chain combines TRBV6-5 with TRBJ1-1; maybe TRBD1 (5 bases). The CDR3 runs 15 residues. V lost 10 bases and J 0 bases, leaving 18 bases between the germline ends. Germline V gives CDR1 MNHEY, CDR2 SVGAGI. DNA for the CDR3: TGTGCCACGACCAACGCAGGGCAGTTGAACACTGAAGCTTTCTTT. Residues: CATTNAGQLNTEAFF.

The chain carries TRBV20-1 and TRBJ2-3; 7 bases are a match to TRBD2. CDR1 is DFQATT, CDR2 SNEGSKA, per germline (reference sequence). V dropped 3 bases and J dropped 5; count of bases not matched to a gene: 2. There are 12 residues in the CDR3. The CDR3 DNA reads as TGCAGTGCTAGTCCTAGCGGAGATACGCAGTATTTT. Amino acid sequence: CSASPSGDTQYF.

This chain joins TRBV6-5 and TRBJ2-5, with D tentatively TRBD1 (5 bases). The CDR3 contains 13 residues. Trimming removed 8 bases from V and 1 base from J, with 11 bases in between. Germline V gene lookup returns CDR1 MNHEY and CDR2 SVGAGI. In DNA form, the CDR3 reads TGTGCCAGCGGGCTAGGGGTCCAAGAGACCCAGTACTTC. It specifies CASGLGVQETQYF.

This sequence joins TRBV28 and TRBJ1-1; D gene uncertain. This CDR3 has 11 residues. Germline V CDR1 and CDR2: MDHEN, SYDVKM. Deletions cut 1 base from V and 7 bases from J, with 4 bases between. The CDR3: CASSLSFEAFF. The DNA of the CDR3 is TGTGCCAGCAGTTTATCTTTTGAAGCTTTCTTT.

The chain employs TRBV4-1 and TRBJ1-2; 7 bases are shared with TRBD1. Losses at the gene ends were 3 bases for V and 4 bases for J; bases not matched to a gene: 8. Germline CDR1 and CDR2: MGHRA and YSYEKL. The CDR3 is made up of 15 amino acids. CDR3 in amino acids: CASSHPGQPLYGYTF. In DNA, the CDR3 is TGCGCCAGCAGCCACCCGGGACAGCCCCTCTATGGCTACACCTTC.

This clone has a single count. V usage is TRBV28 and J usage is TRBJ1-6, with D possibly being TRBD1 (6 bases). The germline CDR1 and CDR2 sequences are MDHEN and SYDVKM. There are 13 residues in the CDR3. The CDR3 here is CVTGQGSNSPLHF. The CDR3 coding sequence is TGTGTTACGGGACAAGGGTCCAATTCACCCCTCCACTTT. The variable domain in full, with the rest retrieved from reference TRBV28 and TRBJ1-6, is DVKVTQSSRYLVKRTGEKVFLECVQDMDHENMFWYRQDPGLGLRLIYFSYDVKMKEKGDIPEGYSVSREKKERFSLILESASTNQTSMYLCVTGQGSNSPLHFGNGTRLTVT.

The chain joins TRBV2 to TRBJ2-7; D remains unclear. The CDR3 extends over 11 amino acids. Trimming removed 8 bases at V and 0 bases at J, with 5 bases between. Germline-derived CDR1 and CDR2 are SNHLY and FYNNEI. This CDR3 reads CASAASYEQYF. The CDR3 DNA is TGTGCCAGCGCGGCCTCCTACGAGCAGTACTTC.

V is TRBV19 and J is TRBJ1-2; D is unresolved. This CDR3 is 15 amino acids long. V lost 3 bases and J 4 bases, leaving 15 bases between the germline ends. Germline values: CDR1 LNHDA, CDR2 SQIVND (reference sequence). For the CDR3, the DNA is TGTGCCAGTAGTATGTTTGAGGAGGCCCCCTATGGCTACACCTTC. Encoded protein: CASSMFEEAPYGYTF.

CDR3 region: CASGGGAGTYEQYF. DNA for the CDR3: TGTGCCAGCGGGGGAGGGGCCGGGACCTACGAGCAGTACTTC. V and J are TRBV6-6 and TRBJ2-7, with 7 bases matching TRBD2. Germline assignment: CDR1 MNHNY and CDR2 SVGAGI (reference sequence). There are 14 residues in the CDR3. V shed 8 bases, J shed 2 bases, and the junction held 9 bases outside the gene matches.

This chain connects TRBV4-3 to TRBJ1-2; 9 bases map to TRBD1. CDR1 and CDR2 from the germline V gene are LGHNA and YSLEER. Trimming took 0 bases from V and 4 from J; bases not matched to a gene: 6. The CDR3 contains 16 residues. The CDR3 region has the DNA TGCGCCAGCAGCCAAGATCGAGGGACAGGGCGCTATGGCTACACCTTC. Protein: CASSQDRGTGRYGYTF.

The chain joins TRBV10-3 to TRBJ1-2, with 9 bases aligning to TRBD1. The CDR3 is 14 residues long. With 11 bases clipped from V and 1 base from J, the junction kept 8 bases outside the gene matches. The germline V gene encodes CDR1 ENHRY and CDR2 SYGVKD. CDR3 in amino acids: CAAQNRGHNYGYTF. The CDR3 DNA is TGTGCCGCCCAGAACAGGGGGCATAACTATGGCTACACCTTC.

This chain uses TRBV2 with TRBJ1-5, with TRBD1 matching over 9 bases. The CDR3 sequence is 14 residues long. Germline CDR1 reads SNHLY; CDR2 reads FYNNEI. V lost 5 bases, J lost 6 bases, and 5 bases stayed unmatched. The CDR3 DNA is TGTGCCAGCAGTAGGGACAGGGAGGGTCAGCCCCAGCATTTT. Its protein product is CASSRDREGQPQHF.

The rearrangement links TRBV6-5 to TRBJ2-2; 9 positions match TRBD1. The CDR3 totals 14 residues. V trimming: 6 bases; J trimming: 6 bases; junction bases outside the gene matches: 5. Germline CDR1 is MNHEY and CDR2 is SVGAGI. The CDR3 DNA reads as TGTGCCAGCAGCCATACAGGGGGCTCCGGGGAGCTGTTTTTT. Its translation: CASSHTGGSGELFF.

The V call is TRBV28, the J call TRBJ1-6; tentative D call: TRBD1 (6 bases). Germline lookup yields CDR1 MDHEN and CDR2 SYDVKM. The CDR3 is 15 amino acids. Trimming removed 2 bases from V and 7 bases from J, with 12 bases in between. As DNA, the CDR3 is TGTGCCAGCAGTTTAGGTTACAGGGTGAATTCACCCCTCCACTTT. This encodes CASSLGYRVNSPLHF.

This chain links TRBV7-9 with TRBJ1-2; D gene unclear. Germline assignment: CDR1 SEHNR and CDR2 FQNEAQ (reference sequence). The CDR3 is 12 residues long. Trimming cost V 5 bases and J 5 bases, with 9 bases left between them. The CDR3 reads CASSATGYGYTF. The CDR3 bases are TGTGCCAGCAGCGCAACGGGGTATGGCTACACCTTC.

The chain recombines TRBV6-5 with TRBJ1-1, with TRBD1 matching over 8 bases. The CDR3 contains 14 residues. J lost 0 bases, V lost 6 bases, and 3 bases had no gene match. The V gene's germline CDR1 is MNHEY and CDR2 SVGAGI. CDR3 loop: CASRGQVMNTEAFF. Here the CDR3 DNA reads TGTGCCAGCAGGGGACAGGTCATGAACACTGAAGCTTTCTTT.

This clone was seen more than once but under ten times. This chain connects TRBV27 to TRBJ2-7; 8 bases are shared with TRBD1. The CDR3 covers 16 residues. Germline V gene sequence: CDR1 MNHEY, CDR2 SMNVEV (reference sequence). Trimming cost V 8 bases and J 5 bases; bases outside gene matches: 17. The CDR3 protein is CASRTLGGQGFHEQYF. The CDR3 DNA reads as TGTGCCAGCCGAACCCTGGGAGGACAGGGTTTCCACGAGCAGTACTTC.

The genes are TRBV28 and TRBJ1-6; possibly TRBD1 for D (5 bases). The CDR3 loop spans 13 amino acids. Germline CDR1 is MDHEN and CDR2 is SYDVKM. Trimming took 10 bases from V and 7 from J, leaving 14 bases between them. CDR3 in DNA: TGTGCCACAAAAGGACACCAGAATTCACCCCTCCACTTT. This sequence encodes CATKGHQNSPLHF.

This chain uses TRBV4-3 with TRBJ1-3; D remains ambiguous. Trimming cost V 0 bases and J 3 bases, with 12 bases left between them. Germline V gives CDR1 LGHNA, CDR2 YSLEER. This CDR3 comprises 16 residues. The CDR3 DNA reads TGCGCCAGCAGCCAAGAGATATTGGCAAGTGGAAACACCATATATTTT. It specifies CASSQEILASGNTIYF.

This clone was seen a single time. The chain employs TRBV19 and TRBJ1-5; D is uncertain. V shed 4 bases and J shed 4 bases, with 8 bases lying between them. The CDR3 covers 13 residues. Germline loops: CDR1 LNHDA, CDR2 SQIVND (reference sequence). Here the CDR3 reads CASSSQVNQPQHF. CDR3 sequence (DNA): TGTGCCAGTAGTAGTCAGGTTAATCAGCCCCAGCATTTT. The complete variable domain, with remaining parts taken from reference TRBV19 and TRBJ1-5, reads DGGITQSPKYLFRKEGQNVTLSCEQNLNHDAMYWYRQDPGQGLRLIYYSQIVNDFQKGDIAEGYSVSREKKESFPLTVTSAQKNPTAFYLCASSSQVNQPQHFGDGTRLSIL.